What follows are 19 T cell receptor beta chains derived from one specimen sequenced in a study of blood T cells in healthy people across ages. Alongside a J-beta primer mix, a sample-barcoded 5' primer served in a second PCR lasting roughly 7 to 11 cycles. MiXCR was run by TCRdb on the 5' RACE reads, yielding one entry per CDR3 protein. This sample has around 800,000 distinct CDR3 sequences, with roughly 50% found just once. The material sequenced was blood. The receptors shown here come from a man at least 80 years old in good health.

CDR3 residues: CASGTGYEQYF. CDR3 bases: TGTGCCAGCGGGACAGGCTACGAGCAGTACTTC. The chain uses TRBV2 and TRBJ2-7; 8 bases are a match to TRBD1. CDR1 and CDR2 (germline): SNHLY, FYNNEI. CDR3 length: 11 residues. V shed 8 bases, J shed 3 bases, and the junction held 0 bases outside the gene matches.

The chain joins TRBV6-1 to TRBJ2-1, with TRBD2 matching 15 bases. The germline V gene has CDR1 MNHNS and CDR2 SASEGT. The CDR3 extends over 18 amino acids. The trim removed 6 bases at V and 2 bases at J, leaving 8 bases unmatched. CDR3 nucleotides: TGTGCCAGCAGCTCCGGGACTAGCGGGAGGACCCCCTACAATGAGCAGTTCTTC. It is translated as CASSSGTSGRTPYNEQFF.

V gene TRBV10-2 combines with J gene TRBJ2-4; D remains unclear. The CDR3 spans 15 residues. V lost 2 bases, J lost 6 bases, and 14 bases lay in between. CDR1 WSHSY and CDR2 SAAADI come from the germline V gene. The CDR3 is CASSEMGPPGNIQYF. CDR3 nucleotides: TGCGCCAGCAGTGAGATGGGCCCTCCGGGAAACATTCAGTACTTC.

This clonotype was seen more than once but under ten times. The V call is TRBV10-3, the J call TRBJ2-3; 7 bases are a match to TRBD1. The CDR3 length is 13 residues. With 11 bases clipped from V and 0 bases from J, the junction kept 5 bases outside the gene matches. Germline assignment: CDR1 ENHRY and CDR2 SYGVKD. The CDR3 DNA reads TGTGCCGTCCGGGACAGTAGCACAGATACGCAGTATTTT. Amino acids: CAVRDSSTDTQYF.

This clonotype has a count of ten or more. J is TRBJ2-1 and V is TRBV29-1; 8 bases line up with TRBD1. Germline trimming cut 3 bases from V and 7 bases from J; bases unmatched to any gene: 11. The CDR3 contains 15 residues. Germline loops: CDR1 SQVTM, CDR2 ANQGSEA. CDR3: CSVDPGQGRENEQFF. CDR3 sequence (DNA): TGCAGCGTTGATCCTGGACAGGGTAGGGAAAATGAGCAGTTCTTC.

The CDR3 loop is CASSQMTGVAKNIQYF. The CDR3 DNA follows: TGTGCCAGCAGTCAAATGACAGGGGTAGCCAAAAACATTCAGTACTTC. V is TRBV28 and J is TRBJ2-4; the match to TRBD1 covers 8 bases. Unmatched junction bases numbered 6, after V lost 5 bases and J lost 0 bases. The CDR3 has 16 amino acids. The germline V gene has CDR1 MDHEN and CDR2 SYDVKM.

This clonotype was found a few times. V is TRBV2 and J is TRBJ2-7, with D uncertain. The V gene lost 7 bases and the J gene lost 1 base, with 14 bases spanning the gap. Per the germline V gene, CDR1 is SNHLY and CDR2 is FYNNEI. CDR3 length equals 14 residues. CDR3 amino acids: CASTSTKQSYEQYF. CDR3 coding DNA: TGTGCCAGCACCTCGACAAAGCAGTCCTACGAGCAGTACTTC.

The chain recombines TRBV27 with TRBJ2-1, with TRBD2 matching over 8 bases. CDR3 size: 17 residues. Germline assignment: CDR1 MNHEY and CDR2 SMNVEV (reference sequence). Trimming took 5 bases from V and 8 from J; bases not matched to a gene: 17. CDR3 DNA sequence: TGTGCCAGCAGTCCCAACCAGAGAAGCGGGAGTCGTGATGAGCAGTTCTTC. This gives the protein CASSPNQRSGSRDEQFF.

This rearrangement joins TRBV11-2 to TRBJ1-3; a weak D match, TRBD1 (5 bases). Germline CDR1 and CDR2: SGHAT and FQNNGV. The CDR3 length is 17 residues. V lost 5 bases, J lost 2 bases, and 19 bases lay in between. CDR3 amino acids: CASSPGQGRTTGNTIYF. The CDR3 region has the DNA TGTGCCAGCAGCCCAGGGCAGGGAAGGACGACTGGAAACACCATATATTTT. Supplemented by reference TRBV11-2 and TRBJ1-3, the full variable domain reads EAGVAQSPRYKIIEKRQSVAFWCNPISGHATLYWYQQILGQGPKLLIQFQNNGVVDDSQLPKDRFSAERLKGVDSTLKIQPAKLEDSAVYLCASSPGQGRTTGNTIYFGEGSWLTVV.

In DNA, the CDR3 is TGTGCCAGCAGCCACCCTAGCGCCCCTCAGCAGTACTTC. The encoded protein is CASSHPSAPQQYF. This chain links TRBV3-1 with TRBJ2-5; a possible D gene is TRBD2 (6 bases). Per the germline V gene, CDR1 is LGHDT and CDR2 is YNNKEL (reference sequence). V shed 3 bases and J shed 11 bases, with 16 bases lying between them. The CDR3 is 13 amino acids.

The V gene is TRBV4-2, the J gene TRBJ2-5; 7 positions agree with TRBD2. CDR3 length: 15 amino acids. From germline, CDR1 is LGHNA and CDR2 YNFKEQ. The junction had 12 bases not matched to a gene; V was cut back by 0 bases and J by 11 bases. CDR3 sequence reads: CASSQDGLAGAEQYF. CDR3 bases: TGTGCCAGCAGCCAAGATGGCCTGGCGGGAGCTGAGCAGTACTTC.

The chain combines TRBV12-3 or TRBV12-4 with TRBJ1-1; weak D call: TRBD1 (5 bases). Trimming took 6 bases from V and 7 from J, leaving 15 bases between them. This CDR3 spans 13 amino acids. The CDR3: CASSSFAGLEAFF. The DNA for the CDR3 is TGTGCCAGCAGCTCGTTTGCGGGGCTTGAAGCTTTCTTT.

The rearrangement joins TRBV20-1 to TRBJ1-4; weak D call: TRBD1 (5 bases). This CDR3 is 14 amino acids long. Germline V gene data show CDR1 as DFQATT and CDR2 as SNEGSKA (reference sequence). Trimming shortened V by 8 bases and J by 1 base, and 14 bases separated the two germline ends. For the CDR3, the DNA is TGCAGTTCGCAGGGTGCTGGAACTAATGAAAAACTGTTTTTT. Protein: CSSQGAGTNEKLFF.

This chain joins TRBV7-2 and TRBJ1-2, with a weak D call TRBD1 (6 bases). Trimming stripped 5 bases from V and 7 bases from J, with 17 bases between. This CDR3 has 14 residues. Germline V gene lookup returns CDR1 SGHTA and CDR2 FQGNSA. The CDR3 sequence: CASSQGGRVLGYTF. In DNA form, the CDR3 reads TGTGCCAGCAGCCAAGGGGGGAGGGTTCTTGGCTACACCTTC.

The V and J genes are TRBV5-1 and TRBJ1-1; D is uncertain. V was shortened by 0 bases and J by 11 bases, with 8 bases between the two germline ends. Germline V gene sequence: CDR1 SGHRS, CDR2 YFSETQ. The CDR3 spans 11 residues. The CDR3 loop is CASSLGGEAFF. The DNA for the CDR3 is TGCGCCAGCAGCTTGGGTGGTGAGGCTTTCTTT. Looking up the rest from reference TRBV5-1 and TRBJ1-1 gives the full variable domain: KAGVTQTPRYLIKTRGQQVTLSCSPISGHRSVSWYQQTPGQGLQFLFEYFSETQRNKGNFPGRFSGRQFSNSRSEMNVSTLELGDSALYLCASSLGGEAFFGQGTRLTVV.

This clonotype occurred a few times. The chain is built from TRBV7-2 and TRBJ2-7, with D possibly being TRBD1 (5 bases). The CDR3 is 13 amino acids. Germline assignment: CDR1 SGHTA and CDR2 FQGNSA. V dropped 5 bases and J dropped 2 bases, with 10 bases sitting between them. CDR3 loop: CASSLRQPYEQYF. For the CDR3, the DNA is TGTGCCAGCAGCCTTCGACAGCCCTACGAGCAGTACTTC. The entire variable domain, with the rest obtained from reference TRBV7-2 and TRBJ2-7, is as follows: GAGVSQSPSNKVTEKGKDVELRCDPISGHTALYWYRQSLGQGLEFLIYFQGNSAPDKSGLPSDRFSAERTGGSVSTLTIQRTQQEDSAVYLCASSLRQPYEQYFGPGTRLTVT.

The chain is built from TRBV4-1 and TRBJ2-3, with 9 bases fitting TRBD2. The V and J ends lost 0 bases and 14 bases, in that order; junction bases with no gene match: 15. Germline V gene data show CDR1 as MGHRA and CDR2 as YSYEKL. The CDR3 contains 16 residues. Here the CDR3 reads CASSQDSGSVNRYAYF. In nucleotides, the CDR3 is TGCGCCAGCAGCCAAGATAGCGGGAGTGTTAACAGATACGCGTATTTT.

This clonotype turned up a few times. The chain couples TRBV10-3 to TRBJ1-2; D not resolved. Germline assignment: CDR1 ENHRY and CDR2 SYGVKD. The CDR3 spans 14 residues. V was pared by 4 bases and J by 8 bases, with 17 bases between. The CDR3 here is CAISVKADVNGYTF. The CDR3 DNA sequence: TGTGCCATCAGTGTCAAGGCGGACGTAAACGGCTACACCTTC.

This clonotype was picked up a small number of times. V is TRBV20-1 and J is TRBJ2-7; D is uncertain. The CDR3 is 14 amino acids. V was trimmed by 2 bases and J by 7 bases, leaving 18 bases between them. From germline, CDR1 is DFQATT and CDR2 SNEGSKA (reference sequence). The CDR3 is CSARRSSQIGEQYF. The CDR3 DNA is TGCAGTGCTAGACGCAGCTCTCAGATAGGGGAGCAGTACTTC.